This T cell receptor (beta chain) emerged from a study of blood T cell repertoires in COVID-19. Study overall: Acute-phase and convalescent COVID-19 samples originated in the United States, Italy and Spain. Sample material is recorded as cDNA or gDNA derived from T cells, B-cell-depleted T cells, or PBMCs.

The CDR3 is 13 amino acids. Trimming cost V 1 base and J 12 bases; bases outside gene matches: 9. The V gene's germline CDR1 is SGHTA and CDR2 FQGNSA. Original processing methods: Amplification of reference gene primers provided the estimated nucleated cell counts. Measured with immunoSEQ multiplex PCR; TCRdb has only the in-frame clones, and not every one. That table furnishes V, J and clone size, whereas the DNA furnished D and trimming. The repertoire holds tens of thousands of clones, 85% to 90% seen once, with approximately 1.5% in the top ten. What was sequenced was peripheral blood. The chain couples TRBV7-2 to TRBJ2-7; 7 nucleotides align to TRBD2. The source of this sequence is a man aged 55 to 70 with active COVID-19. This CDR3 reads CASSLGGRGRSYF. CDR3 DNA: TGTGCCAGCAGCTTAGGAGGGAGGGGCCGGTCGTACTTC.